This TCR beta chain was identified during a study of blood T cell dynamics during melanoma immunotherapy. Study-level background: Metastatic melanoma patients received first-line pembrolizumab or nivolumab plus ipilimumab. Study conclusions and caveats: The most clonal sorted CD8+ subset, immune-effector cells, was closest to cell-free DNA CDR3 sequences.

On this clone itself: Its target is unknown.

The assay received all extracted DNA from sorted CD8+ subsets. The method was immunoSEQ multiplex PCR; TCRdb's version includes in-frame clones alone and lacks a portion of them. The sample holds 15,000 or so clones, approximately 94% seen once. Time point reported: week 3, after first cycle of checkpoint inhibitor. This specimen consisted of effector memory CD8+ T cells from blood, obtained from a patient treated with checkpoint blockade. This sequence was found in a human donor with melanoma.

CDR3 sequence: CASSLAPSGTSYEQYF. The DNA of the CDR3 is TGTGCCAGCAGCTTAGCCCCTAGCGGGACCTCCTACGAGCAGTACTTC. The chain has TRBV7-2 and TRBJ2-7, with 9 nucleotides matching TRBD2. This CDR3 has 16 amino acids. Germline V lookup: CDR1 SGHTA, CDR2 FQGNSA. Trimming cost V 0 bases and J 0 bases; bases outside gene matches: 3. The variable domain in full, with the rest retrieved from reference TRBV7-2 and TRBJ2-7, is GAGVSQSPSNKVTEKGKDVELRCDPISGHTALYWYRQSLGQGLEFLIYFQGNSAPDKSGLPSDRFSAERTGGSVSTLTIQRTQQEDSAVYLCASSLAPSGTSYEQYFGPGTRLTVT.